The 11 T cell receptor beta chains below all came from one sample that was sequenced in a study of beta chain features in type 1 diabetes. General observations from the study: Moderately but significantly shorter TCRB CDR3s were found in Type 1 diabetes patients in all four CD4+ subsets.

No antigens are known for them. Expressed TCRB transcripts were sequenced because the entire RNA isolate underwent reverse transcription. Only in-frame clones appear in the TCRdb table, and some are missing; sequencing was by immunoSEQ multiplex PCR. The sample holds about 150,000 clones, 9% to 10% seen once. Sequenced sample: central memory CD4+ T cells from blood. The source is a woman in her twenties or thirties with type 1 diabetes.

A few counts support this clone. This rearrangement joins TRBV28 to TRBJ2-5, with 8 bases fitting TRBD1. The germline V gene has CDR1 MDHEN and CDR2 SYDVKM. V shed 4 bases and J 5 bases; nucleotides not matched to a gene: 6. There are 14 residues in the CDR3. DNA for the CDR3: TGTGCCAGCAGTTCCCCAGGGGGCTTGGAGACCCAGTACTTC. Its translation: CASSSPGGLETQYF.

V is TRBV4-2 and J is TRBJ2-2; perhaps TRBD1 as D (6 bases). The V end was cut by 1 base, the J end by 2 bases, with 11 bases between. The germline V gene has CDR1 LGHNA and CDR2 YNFKEQ. There are 16 residues in the CDR3. The CDR3 reads CASSQGHRVNTGELFF. CDR3 DNA: TGTGCCAGCAGCCAAGGACACAGGGTAAACACCGGGGAGCTGTTTTTT.

This clone appeared a few times. The chain recombines TRBV7-9 with TRBJ2-5, with 7 bases identical to TRBD2. Trimming cost V 2 bases and J 5 bases; bases outside gene matches: 8. CDR1 and CDR2 (germline): SEHNR, FQNEAQ (reference sequence). This CDR3 is built from 15 residues. CDR3 loop: CASSLMGGREETQYF. The CDR3 nucleotides are TGTGCCAGCAGCTTAATGGGCGGGAGAGAGGAGACCCAGTACTTC. The variable domain in full, completed from reference TRBV7-9 and TRBJ2-5, reads DTGVSQNPRHKITKRGQNVTFRCDPISEHNRLYWYRQTLGQGPEFLTYFQNEAQLEKSRLLSDRFSAERPKGSFSTLEIQRTEQGDSAMYLCASSLMGGREETQYFGPGTRLLVL.

This clone showed up just a few times. The chain is built from TRBV18 and TRBJ2-7; the match to TRBD2 covers 10 bases. The CDR3 consists of 15 residues. J lost 6 bases, V lost 2 bases, and 7 bases had no gene match. In germline, CDR1 is KGHSH, CDR2 LQKENI. The CDR3 here is CASSPTLAGAGEQYF. DNA of the CDR3: TGTGCCAGCTCACCAACCCTAGCGGGAGCAGGCGAGCAGTACTTC.

This chain uses TRBV7-2 with TRBJ2-2; no definite D call. Germline V CDR1 and CDR2: SGHTA, FQGNSA. The CDR3 runs 13 residues. Trimming took off 2 bases at V and 2 bases at J, with 3 bases between the two ends. The CDR3 DNA reads TGTGCCAGCAGCTTATTAAACACCGGGGAGCTGTTTTTT. This translates into CASSLLNTGELFF.

In this sample, this clone turned up a few times. V usage is TRBV30 and J usage is TRBJ2-5; 10 nucleotides agree with TRBD2. The germline CDR1 and CDR2 sequences are GTSNPN and SVGIG (reference sequence). The CDR3 length is 14 residues. V trimming: 2 bases; J trimming: 5 bases; junction bases outside the gene matches: 5. The CDR3 region has the DNA TGTGCCTGGAGTCCGGGACTAGCGTACGAGACCCAGTACTTC. This sequence encodes CAWSPGLAYETQYF.

This clone was observed a few times. V usage is TRBV5-1 and J usage is TRBJ1-1; 8 bases line up with TRBD1. J was trimmed by 1 base and V by 4 bases; bases with no gene match: 3. CDR1 SGHRS and CDR2 YFSETQ come from the germline V gene. The CDR3 consists of 14 residues. Here the CDR3 reads CASSDGQGNTEAFF. In DNA form, the CDR3 reads TGCGCCAGCAGCGACGGACAGGGGAACACTGAAGCTTTCTTT.

This sequence joins TRBV9 and TRBJ2-5; 8 nucleotides match TRBD2. This CDR3 spans 14 amino acids. The germline V gene has CDR1 SGDLS and CDR2 YYNGEE. With 3 bases clipped from V and 5 bases from J, the junction kept 6 bases outside the gene matches. The chain's CDR3 is CASSARTSSETQYF. CDR3 in DNA: TGTGCCAGCAGCGCCCGGACTAGCTCTGAGACCCAGTACTTC. Supplemented by reference TRBV9 and TRBJ2-5, the full variable domain reads DSGVTQTPKHLITATGQRVTLRCSPRSGDLSVYWYQQSLDQGLQFLIQYYNGEERAKGNILERFSAQQFPDLHSELNLSSLELGDSALYFCASSARTSSETQYFGPGTRLLVL.

CDR3 loop: CASSPSGFPPYEQYF. The CDR3, as DNA: TGTGCCAGCAGCCCTAGCGGCTTTCCCCCCTACGAGCAGTACTTC. The chain carries TRBV7-9 and TRBJ2-7; TRBD2 aligns across 7 bases. The CDR3 has 15 residues. The germline gives CDR1 SEHNR, CDR2 FQNEAQ (reference sequence). V shed 5 bases, J shed 2 bases, and the junction held 9 bases outside the gene matches.

The rearrangement joins TRBV7-2 to TRBJ1-1, with 8 nucleotides matching TRBD1. Germline V gene sequence: CDR1 SGHTA, CDR2 FQGNSA. The J segment lost 2 bases and the V segment lost 4 bases, leaving 6 bases of the junction unmatched. CDR3 length: 15 amino acids. CDR3 coding DNA: TGTGCCAGCAGCTCACCCGGGACAGGAAACACTGAAGCTTTCTTT. Its translation: CASSSPGTGNTEAFF.

This rearrangement joins TRBV14 to TRBJ2-2; D is undetermined. The CDR3 spans 13 residues. The germline V gene has CDR1 SGHDN and CDR2 FVKESK. V dropped 0 bases and J dropped 8 bases, with 7 bases sitting between them. DNA of the CDR3: TGTGCCAGCAGCCAAGATGTCTCTGGGGAGCTGTTTTTT. It codes for CASSQDVSGELFF.